Listed below are T cell receptor beta chains from one sample, sequenced in a study of T cells expressing NK-cell markers. TCRdb re-called the 5' RACE reads, yielding one record per CDR3 amino acid sequence without DNA. The sample has approximately 460,000 distinct CDR3 sequences; the top ten hold roughly 7.2%. Sequencing was carried out using blood T cells: a sorted CD56 or NKG2C T cell subset, CD4+ or CD8+ T cells, or bulk PBMC T cells (not recorded which). Receptor source: a woman between 18 and 75 years old in good health. The CDR3 runs from the conserved cysteine through the conserved F or W. Each record gives: J gene, V gene, CDR3 protein.

j_gene: TRBJ2-7; v_gene: TRBV7-2; CDR3aa: CASSARRHSSAYEQYF
j_gene: TRBJ1-1; v_gene: TRBV7-9; CDR3aa: CASSGTGIGAFF
j_gene: TRBJ2-1; v_gene: TRBV21-1; CDR3aa: CASGDRVWGNEQFF
j_gene: TRBJ2-7; v_gene: TRBV6-1; CDR3aa: CASGRDRGVSHEQYF
j_gene: TRBJ2-1; v_gene: TRBV7-2; CDR3aa: CASSLPSGAGRVF
j_gene: TRBJ2-1; v_gene: TRBV28; CDR3aa: CASSQSSDSSYNEQFF
j_gene: TRBJ1-1; v_gene: TRBV24-1; CDR3aa: CATSGAGMPEAFF
j_gene: TRBJ2-1; v_gene: TRBV7-2; CDR3aa: CASSPDLHQDNEQFF
j_gene: TRBJ2-1; v_gene: TRBV5-1; CDR3aa: CASSMGGQYNEQFF
j_gene: TRBJ2-3; v_gene: TRBV7-2; CDR3aa: CASSSDGDTQYF
j_gene: TRBJ2-3; v_gene: TRBV9; CDR3aa: CASSNSGGSTDTQYF
j_gene: TRBJ1-1; v_gene: TRBV6-1; CDR3aa: CASSTDRAMNTEAFF
j_gene: TRBJ1-2; v_gene: TRBV6-5; CDR3aa: CASSYSRTPNYGYTF
j_gene: TRBJ2-3; v_gene: TRBV5-1; CDR3aa: CASSWSGDTDTQYF
j_gene: TRBJ1-5; v_gene: TRBV6-1; CDR3aa: CASSAWGSNQPQHF
j_gene: TRBJ2-1; v_gene: TRBV28; CDR3aa: CASSYLLEQFF
j_gene: TRBJ1-6; v_gene: TRBV12-3/TRBV12-4; CDR3aa: CASSLAPGRGGPYNSPLHF
j_gene: TRBJ2-3; v_gene: TRBV29-1; CDR3aa: CSVGTVPTDTQYF
j_gene: TRBJ1-2; v_gene: TRBV20-1; CDR3aa: CSASKIYGRTVEKEGGYTF
j_gene: TRBJ2-3; v_gene: TRBV5-1; CDR3aa: CASSIGTSGGTDTQYF
j_gene: TRBJ2-1; v_gene: TRBV6-5; CDR3aa: CASSYSRNNEQFF
j_gene: TRBJ2-1; v_gene: TRBV20-1; CDR3aa: CSASPGSSYNEQFF
j_gene: TRBJ1-4; v_gene: TRBV3-1; CDR3aa: CASSPWGATNEKLFF
j_gene: TRBJ2-2; v_gene: TRBV29-1; CDR3aa: CSVATGQGTGELFF
j_gene: TRBJ2-3; v_gene: TRBV11-1; CDR3aa: CASSLVFGQKKGSTDTQYF
j_gene: TRBJ2-7; v_gene: TRBV25-1; CDR3aa: CASSELPEGGYEQYF